This T cell receptor (beta chain) is drawn from a study of T cell repertoires in cytomegalovirus infection. Study-level background: Both CMV infection and a matching HLA type were indicated by public TCR beta signatures. Overall study findings and caveats: The cumulative frequency of public TCR beta families identified carriers of CMV plus the relevant HLA. Dominating the ex vivo response were HLA-C-restricted CMV-specific TCR beta clonotypes.

One entry per CDR3 protein, called by TCRdb with MiXCR from the reads. The data contain almost 300,000 distinct CDR3 sequences, about 9.1% of them seen just once; the ten biggest clones take up more than 2.5%. Germline CDR1 and CDR2: SQVTM and ANQGSEA. There are 14 residues in the CDR3. Trimming took 7 bases from V and 5 from J, leaving 18 bases between them. This clonotype was counted at least ten times. Its antigen is unknown. Sequences were obtained from PBMCs. The rearrangement joins TRBV29-1 to TRBJ1-5, with D tentatively TRBD1 (6 bases). This receptor was identified in a human donor in good health (CMV status not recorded). Some clones in this sample may be carry-over from other donors' samples. The CDR3 coding sequence is TGCAGCGCCGTTCTCGGGACAATCGATCAGCCCCAGCATTTT. It codes for CSAVLGTIDQPQHF.